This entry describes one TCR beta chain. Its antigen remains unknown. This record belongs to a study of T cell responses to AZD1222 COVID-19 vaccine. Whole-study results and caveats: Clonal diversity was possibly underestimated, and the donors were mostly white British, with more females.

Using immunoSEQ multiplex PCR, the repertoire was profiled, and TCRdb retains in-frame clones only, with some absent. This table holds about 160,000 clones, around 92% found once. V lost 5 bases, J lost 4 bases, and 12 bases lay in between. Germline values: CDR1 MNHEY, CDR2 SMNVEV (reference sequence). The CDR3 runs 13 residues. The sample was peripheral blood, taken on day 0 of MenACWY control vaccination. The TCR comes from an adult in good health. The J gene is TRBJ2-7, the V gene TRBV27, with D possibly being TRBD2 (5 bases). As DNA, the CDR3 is TGTGCCAGCAGTCTAGGTAGGACTTACGAGCAGTACTTC. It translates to CASSLGRTYEQYF.